These 26 T cell receptor beta chains came from one sample sequenced in a study of blood T cells in healthy people across ages (dated by TCRdb to 2015 to 2017). Library preparation was by 5' RACE. The listed sequencing device is Illumina HiSeq 2500. A second roughly 6 to 12 cycle PCR used a sample-barcoded 5' primer and a J-beta primer mix. TCRdb applied fastp at Q25 and MiXCR to the public reads, then kept only in-frame beta chains. Every distinct CDR3 protein forms one entry, paired with its most common genes and DNA. This sample is represented by 650,000 to 700,000 distinct CDR3 sequences; 32% of them were singletons. 15% of the sample is held by the ten biggest clonotypes. The sequenced material came from blood. Every receptor here comes from a woman of 80 years or more in good health. Donor details come from another sample of the same person, matched by shared clones.

As to this clonotype: A clone one base away is much larger, so this may be a read error. The genes are TRBV7-2 and TRBJ2-7; 7 bases align to TRBD2. J gave up 2 bases and V 5 bases, and 12 bases lay outside the gene matches. Per germline, CDR1 SGHTA and CDR2 FQGNSA. The CDR3 runs to 16 residues. The chain's CDR3 is CTSSLGGGDGTYEQYF. The CDR3 DNA reads as TGTACCAGCAGCCTGGGTGGGGGGGACGGCACCTACGAGCAGTACTTC.

This clonotype was detected ten times or more. The chain uses TRBV5-1 and TRBJ1-2; D remains unclear. Germline V gene lookup returns CDR1 SGHRS and CDR2 YFSETQ. V was pared by 0 bases and J by 8 bases, with 14 bases between. This CDR3 spans 14 amino acids. The CDR3 bases are TGCGCCAGCAGCTTGGCCACAGCAGCCGGAGGCTACACCTTC. Protein: CASSLATAAGGYTF. Full variable domain (missing parts from reference TRBV5-1 and TRBJ1-2): KAGVTQTPRYLIKTRGQQVTLSCSPISGHRSVSWYQQTPGQGLQFLFEYFSETQRNKGNFPGRFSGRQFSNSRSEMNVSTLELGDSALYLCASSLATAAGGYTFGSGTRLTVV.

In its sample, this clonotype was seen many times. The V gene is TRBV3-1, the J gene TRBJ2-3, with TRBD2 matching 8 bases. The CDR3 has 14 amino acids. CDR1 LGHDT and CDR2 YNNKEL come from the germline V gene (reference sequence). With V trimmed by 3 bases and J by 5 bases, 4 bases remained unmatched. DNA of the CDR3: TGTGCCAGCAGCCAGGGACTAGTTGGAGATACGCAGTATTTT. It translates to CASSQGLVGDTQYF.

This clonotype was recorded many times. This sequence joins TRBV10-3 and TRBJ1-2, with 8 bases that match TRBD1. The CDR3 is 15 amino acids. Trimming cost V 1 base and J 8 bases; bases outside gene matches: 9. CDR1 is ENHRY, CDR2 SYGVKD, per germline. The CDR3 sequence: CAISEFAGQAVGYTF. In DNA form, the CDR3 reads TGTGCCATCAGTGAGTTTGCGGGACAGGCGGTGGGCTACACCTTC.

The sample holds one count of this clonotype. The chain uses TRBV21-1 and TRBJ2-3. TRBV21-1 is a pseudogene locus. CDR3 length: 14 residues. The CDR3 DNA reads TGTGCCAGCATCTTTAAGCGAAGCACAGATACGCAGTATTTT. It is translated as CASIFKRSTDTQYF.

Only a few counts were recorded for this clonotype. This may arise from a read error, as a much more abundant clone is one base away. The rearrangement uses TRBV20-1 and TRBJ2-5; unclear D gene. Germline CDR1 DFQATT, CDR2 SNEGSKA (reference sequence). The CDR3 length is 11 residues. V gave up 1 base and J gave up 11 bases, with 11 bases separating them. As DNA, the CDR3 is TGCAGTGCTAGAGGCAGAGTTGGGCAGTACTTC. Translation gives CSARGRVGQYF.

In this sample, this clonotype turned up many times. V usage is TRBV7-8 and J usage is TRBJ2-1; 10 bases are shared with TRBD2. Unmatched junction bases numbered 7, after V lost 5 bases and J lost 3 bases. This CDR3 spans 16 amino acids. The V gene's germline CDR1 is SGHVS and CDR2 FQNEAQ. The CDR3 DNA sequence: TGTGCCAGCAGCCCTAATTTAGCGGGGGGCTACAATGAGCAGTTCTTC. Its protein product is CASSPNLAGGYNEQFF. Drawing the rest from reference TRBV7-8 and TRBJ2-1, the complete variable domain is GAGVSQSPRYKVAKRGQDVALRCDPISGHVSLFWYQQALGQGPEFLTYFQNEAQLDKSGLPSDRFFAERPEGSVSTLKIQRTQQEDSAVYLCASSPNLAGGYNEQFFGPGTRLTVL.

On this clonotype itself: A single base separates this from a much larger clone, so it may be a read error. The chain recombines TRBV9 with TRBJ1-2; 7 bases map to TRBD1. CDR1 and CDR2 (germline): SGDLS, YYNGEE. The CDR3 is made up of 14 amino acids. J was trimmed by 4 bases and V by 3 bases; bases with no gene match: 6. This CDR3 is CASSEGQLSYGYTF. For the CDR3, the DNA is TGTGCCAGCAGCGAGGGACAGCTTAGCTATGGCTACACCTTC.

The table lists this clonotype with many counts. The chain has TRBV10-3 and TRBJ2-1; the D is unclear. CDR3 length equals 12 residues. Germline lookup yields CDR1 ENHRY and CDR2 SYGVKD. Trimming removed 6 bases at V and 6 bases at J, with 9 bases between. The CDR3 DNA sequence: TGTGCCATCAGGGGGATTGGCAATGAGCAGTTCTTC. Amino acids: CAIRGIGNEQFF.

The rearrangement links TRBV2 to TRBJ2-7; D gene ambiguous. Germline CDR1 and CDR2: SNHLY and FYNNEI. The CDR3 covers 13 residues. V was clipped by 4 bases and J by 2 bases, with 9 bases between them. The CDR3 spells CASSGGPAYEQYF. The CDR3 nucleotides read TGTGCCAGCAGTGGTGGGCCAGCCTACGAGCAGTACTTC.

The gene calls are TRBV3-1 and TRBJ2-7; perhaps TRBD1 as D (6 bases). Germline V CDR1 and CDR2: LGHDT, YNNKEL (reference sequence). V lost 4 bases, J lost 0 bases, and 16 bases lay in between. The CDR3 loop spans 16 amino acids. DNA for the CDR3: TGTGCCAGCAGCCCAGGGGCGCAGGGACCCTCCTACGAGCAGTACTTC. Its protein product is CASSPGAQGPSYEQYF.

This clonotype was recorded a few times. The chain is built from TRBV3-1 and TRBJ2-1; TRBD1 aligns across 8 bases. The CDR3 length is 20 residues. The trim removed 4 bases at V and 0 bases at J, leaving 17 bases unmatched. The germline gives CDR1 LGHDT, CDR2 YNNKEL (reference sequence). DNA for the CDR3: TGTGCCAGCAGCCCGGGGCAAGGACAGGGCTGCCGGAGCTCCTACAATGAGCAGTTCTTC. Protein product: CASSPGQGQGCRSSYNEQFF.

This clonotype showed up just a few times. This chain connects TRBV6-1 to TRBJ1-2; D might be TRBD1 (6 bases). Trimming took 4 bases from V and 3 from J, leaving 18 bases between them. Germline V lookup: CDR1 MNHNS, CDR2 SASEGT. The CDR3 length is 16 residues. CDR3 sequence: CASSAGSGTRDYGYTF. The CDR3 DNA follows: TGTGCCAGCAGTGCTGGATCCGGGACACGCGACTATGGCTACACCTTC.

In this sample, this clonotype turned up many times. The J gene is TRBJ2-1, the V gene TRBV4-3; weak D call: TRBD2 (5 bases). CDR1 and CDR2 from the germline V gene are LGHNA and YSLEER. This CDR3 has 14 residues. Trimming took 5 bases from V and 5 from J, leaving 13 bases between them. The CDR3 sequence: CASSKADLNNEQFF. The CDR3 DNA reads TGCGCCAGCAGCAAAGCGGACCTTAACAATGAGCAGTTCTTC.

This clonotype was recorded at least ten times. The genes are TRBV2 and TRBJ2-1; TRBD2 agrees at 12 bases. CDR1 is SNHLY, CDR2 FYNNEI, per germline. The J segment lost 7 bases and the V segment lost 5 bases, leaving 12 bases of the junction unmatched. The length of the CDR3 is 17 residues. The CDR3 loop reads CASSPAPSGGAVNEQFF. CDR3 DNA: TGTGCCAGCAGTCCTGCGCCTAGCGGGGGGGCCGTAAATGAGCAGTTCTTC.

Comment on this clonotype: This clone may be a read error of a much larger clone one base away. The rearrangement uses TRBV3-1 and TRBJ2-5, with D perhaps matching TRBD2 (6 bases). CDR3 length: 17 amino acids. Germline CDR1 reads LGHDT; CDR2 reads YNNKEL (reference sequence). The CDR3 region is CTSSPQGRRGLGETQYF. The CDR3 DNA is TGTACCAGCAGCCCCCAAGGCAGGCGGGGTCTAGGAGAGACCCAGTACTTC.

Concerning this clonotype: This could be a read error, since a much larger clone is one nucleotide away. The V call is TRBV20-1, the J call TRBJ2-1; 8 bases match TRBD1. Unmatched junction bases numbered 18, after V lost 7 bases and J lost 13 bases. This CDR3 contains 14 residues. Germline V lookup: CDR1 DFQATT, CDR2 SNEGSKA (reference sequence). CDR3 in amino acids: CSVTDGQGSETQFF. The CDR3, as DNA: TGCAGTGTTACAGACGGACAGGGCAGTGAGACCCAGTTCTTC.

V and J are TRBV5-1 and TRBJ2-2; TRBD1 is a possible D gene (6 bases). The CDR3 is 15 amino acids. Germline assignment: CDR1 SGHRS and CDR2 YFSETQ. V was cut by 4 bases and J by 7 bases, with 17 bases left in between. CDR3 nucleotides: TGCGCCAGCAGCCCCTCCAGGGGCGCAGGCGGGGAGCTGTTTTTT. Translation gives CASSPSRGAGGELFF.

The sample holds many counts of this clonotype. The chain recombines TRBV3-1 with TRBJ1-4; TRBD1 matches 8 bases. V lost 4 bases, J lost 12 bases, and 4 bases stayed unmatched. The CDR3 is 12 amino acids. Germline CDR1 LGHDT, CDR2 YNNKEL (reference sequence). CDR3 residues: CASSRTGQELFF. The DNA for the CDR3 is TGTGCCAGCAGCCGGACAGGGCAAGAACTGTTTTTT.

About this clonotype: A read error may be the cause here, since a much bigger clone is one base away. J is TRBJ2-5 and V is TRBV5-1, with TRBD2 matching over 9 bases. The CDR3 sequence is 15 residues long. In germline, CDR1 is SGHRS, CDR2 YFSETQ. V shed 1 base, J shed 11 bases, and the junction held 12 bases outside the gene matches. Here the CDR3 reads CASSLMGTSTNEQYF. As DNA, the CDR3 is TGCGCCAGCAGCTTGATGGGGACTAGCACGAATGAGCAGTACTTC.

This clonotype was observed at least ten times. The chain carries TRBV9 and TRBJ2-5; TRBD2 matches 14 bases. The CDR3 consists of 18 residues. From germline, CDR1 is SGDLS and CDR2 YYNGEE. V shed 2 bases, J shed 1 base, and the junction held 7 bases outside the gene matches. This CDR3 is CASSVGLAGAQIQETQYF. In DNA, the CDR3 is TGTGCCAGCAGCGTGGGACTAGCGGGGGCCCAGATCCAAGAGACCCAGTACTTC.

This chain connects TRBV7-2 to TRBJ1-1; 12 nucleotides align to TRBD1. Trimming removed 4 bases from V and 10 bases from J; junction bases left unmatched: 7. The CDR3 consists of 14 residues. Germline loops: CDR1 SGHTA, CDR2 FQGNSA. The CDR3 spells CASSSGTGGLGAFF. Here the CDR3 DNA reads TGTGCCAGCAGCTCCGGGACAGGGGGCTTGGGAGCTTTCTTT.

This clonotype was detected ten times or more. V and J are TRBV5-5 and TRBJ2-7, with D uncertain. V was pared by 2 bases and J by 1 base, with 7 bases between. The CDR3 consists of 13 residues. In germline, CDR1 is SGHKS, CDR2 YYEKEE (reference sequence). CDR3 residues: CASSLRQSYEQYF. The CDR3 DNA reads TGTGCCAGCAGCTTAAGACAATCCTACGAGCAGTACTTC.

The chain joins TRBV7-6 to TRBJ2-7; D possibly corresponds to TRBD2 (5 bases). Germline CDR1 and CDR2: SGHVS and FNYEAQ. Trimming stripped 0 bases from V and 2 bases from J, with 14 bases between. There are 16 residues in the CDR3. The CDR3 coding sequence is TGTGCCAGCAGCTTAGCAAAGGACTTCCGAGCCTACGAGCAGTACTTC. The encoded protein is CASSLAKDFRAYEQYF.

This sequence joins TRBV4-2 and TRBJ1-1, with 8 bases lining up with TRBD1. The CDR3 length is 14 residues. Germline V gives CDR1 LGHNA, CDR2 YNFKEQ. J lost 5 bases, V lost 4 bases, and 6 bases had no gene match. CDR3 DNA sequence: TGTGCCAGCAGCCGAGAAACAGGGGGTACTGAAGCTTTCTTT. Protein sequence: CASSRETGGTEAFF.

This clonotype was detected many times. The genes are TRBV20-1 and TRBJ2-5; D remains unclear. V was clipped by 6 bases and J by 2 bases, with 16 bases between them. This CDR3 contains 14 residues. Germline assignment: CDR1 DFQATT and CDR2 SNEGSKA (reference sequence). The DNA of the CDR3 is TGCAGTGCCACTCCCGTGGACCCACAAGAGACCCAGTACTTC. Translating gives CSATPVDPQETQYF.